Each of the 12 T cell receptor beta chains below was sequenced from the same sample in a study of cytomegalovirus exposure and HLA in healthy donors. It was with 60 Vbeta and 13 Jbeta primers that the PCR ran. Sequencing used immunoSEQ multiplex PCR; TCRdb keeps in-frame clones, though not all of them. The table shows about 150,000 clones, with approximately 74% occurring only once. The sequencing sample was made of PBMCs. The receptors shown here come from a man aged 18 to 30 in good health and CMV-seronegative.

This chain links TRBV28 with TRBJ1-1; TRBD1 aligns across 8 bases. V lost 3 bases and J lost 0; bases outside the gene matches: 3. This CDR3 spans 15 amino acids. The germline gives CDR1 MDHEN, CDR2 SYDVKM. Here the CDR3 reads CASSLDRAMNTEAFF. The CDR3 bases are TGTGCCAGCAGTTTGGACAGGGCCATGAACACTGAAGCTTTCTTT.

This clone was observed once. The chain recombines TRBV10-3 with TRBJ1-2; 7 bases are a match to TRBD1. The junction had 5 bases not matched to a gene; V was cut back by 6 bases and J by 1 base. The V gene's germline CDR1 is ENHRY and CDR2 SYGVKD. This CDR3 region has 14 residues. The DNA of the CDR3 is TGTGCCATCAGGAATACAGGGGTTAACTATGGCTACACCTTC. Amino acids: CAIRNTGVNYGYTF.

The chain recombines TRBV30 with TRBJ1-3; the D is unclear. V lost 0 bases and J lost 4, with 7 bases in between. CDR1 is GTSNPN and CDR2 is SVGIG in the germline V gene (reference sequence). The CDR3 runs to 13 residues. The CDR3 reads CAWSVGGGNTIYF. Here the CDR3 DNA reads TGTGCCTGGAGTGTTGGAGGGGGAAACACCATATATTTT.

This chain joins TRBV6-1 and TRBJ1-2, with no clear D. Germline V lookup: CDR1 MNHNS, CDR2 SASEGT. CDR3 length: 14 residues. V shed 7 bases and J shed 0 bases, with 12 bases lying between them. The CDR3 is CASTLGRSNYGYTF. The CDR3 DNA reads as TGTGCCAGCACTCTAGGGAGATCTAACTATGGCTACACCTTC.

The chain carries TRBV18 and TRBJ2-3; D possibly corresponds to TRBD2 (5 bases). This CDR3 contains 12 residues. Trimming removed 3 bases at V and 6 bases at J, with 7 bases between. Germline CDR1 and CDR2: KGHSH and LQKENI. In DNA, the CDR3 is TGTGCCAGCTCACCGACGGGGGATACGCAGTATTTT. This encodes CASSPTGDTQYF. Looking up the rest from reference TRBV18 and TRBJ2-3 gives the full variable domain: NAGVMQNPRHLVRRRGQEARLRCSPMKGHSHVYWYRQLPEEGLKFMVYLQKENIIDESGMPKERFSAEFPKEGPSILRIQQVVRGDSAAYFCASSPTGDTQYFGPGTRLTVL.

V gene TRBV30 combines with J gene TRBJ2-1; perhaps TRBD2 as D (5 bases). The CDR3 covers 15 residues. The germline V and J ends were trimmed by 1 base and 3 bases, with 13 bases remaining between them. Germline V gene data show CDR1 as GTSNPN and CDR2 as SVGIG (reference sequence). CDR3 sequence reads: CAWSAILAHYNEQFF. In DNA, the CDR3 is TGTGCCTGGAGTGCCATTCTAGCCCACTACAATGAGCAGTTCTTC. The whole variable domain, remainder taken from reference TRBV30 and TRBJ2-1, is SQTIHQWPATLVQPVGSPLSLECTVEGTSNPNLYWYRQAAGRGLQLLFYSVGIGQISSEVPQNLSASRPQDRQFILSSKKLLLSDSGFYLCAWSAILAHYNEQFFGPGTRLTVL.

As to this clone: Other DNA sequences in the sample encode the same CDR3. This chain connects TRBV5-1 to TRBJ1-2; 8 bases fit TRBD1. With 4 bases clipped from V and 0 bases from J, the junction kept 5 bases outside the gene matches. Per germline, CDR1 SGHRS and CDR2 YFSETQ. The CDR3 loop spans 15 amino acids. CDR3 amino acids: CASSAPGQANYGYTF. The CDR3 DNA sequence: TGCGCCAGCAGCGCGCCGGGACAGGCTAACTATGGCTACACCTTC.

As DNA, the CDR3 is TGTGCCAGCAGCCCTCAACCAGGAACCAACGAGCAGTACGTC. It codes for CASSPQPGTNEQYV. The genes are TRBV7-2 and TRBJ2-7; D not certain. The germline V gene has CDR1 SGHTA and CDR2 FQGNSA. The CDR3 contains 14 residues. V gave up 5 bases and J gave up 5 bases, with 16 bases separating them.

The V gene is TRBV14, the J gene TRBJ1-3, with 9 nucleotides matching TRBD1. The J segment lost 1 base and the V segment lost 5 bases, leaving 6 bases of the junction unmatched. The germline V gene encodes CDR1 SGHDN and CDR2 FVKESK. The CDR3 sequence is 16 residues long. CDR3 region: CASSVTGGWSGNTIYF. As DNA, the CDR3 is TGTGCCAGCAGCGTAACAGGGGGCTGGTCTGGAAACACCATATATTTT.

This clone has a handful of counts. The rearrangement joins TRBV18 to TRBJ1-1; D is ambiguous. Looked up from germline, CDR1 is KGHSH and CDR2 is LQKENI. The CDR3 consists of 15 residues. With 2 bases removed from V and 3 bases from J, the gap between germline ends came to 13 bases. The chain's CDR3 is CASSPSIGVYTEAFF. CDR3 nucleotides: TGTGCCAGCTCACCATCCATCGGTGTTTACACTGAAGCTTTCTTT. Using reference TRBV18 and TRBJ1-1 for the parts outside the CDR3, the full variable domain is NAGVMQNPRHLVRRRGQEARLRCSPMKGHSHVYWYRQLPEEGLKFMVYLQKENIIDESGMPKERFSAEFPKEGPSILRIQQVVRGDSAAYFCASSPSIGVYTEAFFGQGTRLTVV.

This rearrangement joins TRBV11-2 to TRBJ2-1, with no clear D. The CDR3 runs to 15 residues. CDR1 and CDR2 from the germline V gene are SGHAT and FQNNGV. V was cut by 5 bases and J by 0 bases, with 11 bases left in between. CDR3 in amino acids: CASSIFAGSYNEQFF. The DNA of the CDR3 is TGTGCCAGCAGCATCTTCGCCGGCTCCTACAATGAGCAGTTCTTC.

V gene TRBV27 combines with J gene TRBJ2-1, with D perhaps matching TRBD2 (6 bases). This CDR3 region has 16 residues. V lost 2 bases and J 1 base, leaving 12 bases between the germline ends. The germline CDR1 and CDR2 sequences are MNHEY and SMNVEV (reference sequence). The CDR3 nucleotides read TGTGCCAGCAGTTTAGGCGCGGGGCAGTCCTACAATGAGCAGTTCTTC. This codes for CASSLGAGQSYNEQFF.